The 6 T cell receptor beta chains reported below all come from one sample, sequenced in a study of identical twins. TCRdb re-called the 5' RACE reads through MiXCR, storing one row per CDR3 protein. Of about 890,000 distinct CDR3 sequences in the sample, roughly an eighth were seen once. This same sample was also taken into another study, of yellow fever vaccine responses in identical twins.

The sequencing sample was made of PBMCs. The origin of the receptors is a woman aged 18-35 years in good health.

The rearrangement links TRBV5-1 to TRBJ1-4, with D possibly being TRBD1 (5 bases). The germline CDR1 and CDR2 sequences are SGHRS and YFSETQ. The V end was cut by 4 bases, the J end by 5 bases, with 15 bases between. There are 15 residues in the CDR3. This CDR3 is CASSPAGTGNEKLFF. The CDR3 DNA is TGCGCCAGCAGCCCCGCCGGGACGGGAAATGAAAAACTGTTTTTT.

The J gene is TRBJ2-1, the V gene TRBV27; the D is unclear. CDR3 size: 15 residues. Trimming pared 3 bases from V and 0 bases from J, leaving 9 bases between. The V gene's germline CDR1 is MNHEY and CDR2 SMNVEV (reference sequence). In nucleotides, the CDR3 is TGTGCCAGCAGTTTCTTGGTCCGCTCCTACAATGAGCAGTTCTTC. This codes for CASSFLVRSYNEQFF.

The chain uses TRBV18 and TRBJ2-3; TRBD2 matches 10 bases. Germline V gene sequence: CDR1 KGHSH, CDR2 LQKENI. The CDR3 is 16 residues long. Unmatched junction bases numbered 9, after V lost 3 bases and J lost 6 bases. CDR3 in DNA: TGTGCCAGCTCACCGATTCTAGCGGGGGAGGACGATACGCAGTATTTT. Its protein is CASSPILAGEDDTQYF.

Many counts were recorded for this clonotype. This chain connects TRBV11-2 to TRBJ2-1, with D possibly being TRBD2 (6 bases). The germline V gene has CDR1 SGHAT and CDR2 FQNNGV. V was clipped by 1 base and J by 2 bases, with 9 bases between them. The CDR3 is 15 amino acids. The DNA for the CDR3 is TGTGCCAGCAGCTTAGGGGGGGTAGCCTACAATGAGCAGTTCTTC. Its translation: CASSLGGVAYNEQFF.

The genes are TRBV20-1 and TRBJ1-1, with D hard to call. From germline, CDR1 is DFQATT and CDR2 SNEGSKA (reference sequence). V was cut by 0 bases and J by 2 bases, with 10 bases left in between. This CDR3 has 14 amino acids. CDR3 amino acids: CSARDFQINTEAFF. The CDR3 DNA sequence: TGCAGTGCTAGAGATTTTCAGATTAACACTGAAGCTTTCTTT.

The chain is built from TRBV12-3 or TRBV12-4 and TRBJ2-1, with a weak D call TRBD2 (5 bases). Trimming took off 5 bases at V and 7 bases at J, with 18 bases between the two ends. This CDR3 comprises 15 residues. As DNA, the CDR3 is TGTGCCAGCAGTCCCCGCACTAGTTCCGGTAATGAGCAGTTCTTC. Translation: CASSPRTSSGNEQFF.